Below, 20 T cell receptor beta chains from the same sample are listed, as sequenced in a study of T cell repertoires in ileal Crohn's disease. Sample time point: inflamed ileum from the surgical specimen. TCRdb's table, derived via immunoSEQ multiplex PCR, lists solely in-frame clones and lacks some. Among about 18,000 clones listed, 76% were seen once. The specimen was ileal tissue. Receptors were obtained from an adult with Crohn's disease.

The V and J genes are TRBV2 and TRBJ2-7, with D hard to call. There are 11 residues in the CDR3. Trimming took 3 bases from V and 3 from J, leaving 3 bases between them. Per the germline V gene, CDR1 is SNHLY and CDR2 is FYNNEI. CDR3 in amino acids: CASSEGYEQYF. The CDR3 DNA follows: TGTGCCAGCAGTGAGGGCTACGAGCAGTACTTC.

This clone was seen a handful of times. The genes are TRBV7-6 and TRBJ1-4, with 8 bases that match TRBD1. CDR1 is SGHVS and CDR2 is FNYEAQ in the germline V gene. The V gene end was trimmed by 2 bases and the J gene end by 6 bases; junction bases not matched to a gene: 8. This CDR3 spans 16 amino acids. The CDR3 DNA reads as TGTGCCAGCAGCTTATCCCAGGGGGCGATGGATGAAAAACTGTTTTTT. Amino acid sequence: CASSLSQGAMDEKLFF.

V gene TRBV19 combines with J gene TRBJ2-2; 7 nucleotides align to TRBD2. There are 15 residues in the CDR3. The germline gives CDR1 LNHDA, CDR2 SQIVND (reference sequence). V lost 5 bases and J lost 4; bases outside the gene matches: 7. Here the CDR3 DNA reads TGTGCCAGTAGTGTCGGATGGGGGGGCACCGGGGAGCTGTTTTTT. The encoded protein is CASSVGWGGTGELFF.

This clone was seen just once. The CDR3 loop reads CATSPWTGDQPQHF. DNA of the CDR3: TGTGCCACCAGCCCTTGGACGGGGGATCAGCCCCAGCATTTT. V gene TRBV15 combines with J gene TRBJ1-5; maybe TRBD1 (5 bases). Germline V CDR1 and CDR2: LNHNV, YYDKDF (reference sequence). The CDR3 length is 14 residues. Trimming took 5 bases from V and 5 from J, leaving 13 bases between them. The full variable domain, its missing parts supplied by reference TRBV15 and TRBJ1-5, is DAMVIQNPRYQVTQFGKPVTLSCSQTLNHNVMYWYQQKSSQAPKLLFHYYDKDFNNEADTPDNFQSRRPNTSFCFLDIRSPGLGDTAMYLCATSPWTGDQPQHFGDGTRLSIL.

The genes are TRBV6-5 and TRBJ2-3, with 10 bases fitting TRBD2. The germline CDR1 and CDR2 sequences are MNHEY and SVGAGI. This CDR3 has 15 amino acids. V lost 8 bases and J lost 0; bases outside the gene matches: 5. CDR3 in DNA: TGTGCCAGCTCTCTTAGCGGGAGGAGCACAGATACGCAGTATTTT. This encodes CASSLSGRSTDTQYF.

The CDR3 DNA reads TGTGCCAGCACCAAGGGCGGGGGGGCCGCAGATACGCAGTATTTT. Translation gives CASTKGGGAADTQYF. The chain is built from TRBV6-4 and TRBJ2-3; 9 nucleotides line up with TRBD2. The germline gives CDR1 MRHNA, CDR2 SNTAGT. V shed 7 bases, J shed 4 bases, and the junction held 9 bases outside the gene matches. There are 15 residues in the CDR3.

The chain uses TRBV5-4 and TRBJ2-7, with 7 bases fitting TRBD2. V was clipped by 3 bases and J by 6 bases; unmatched bases: 15. The germline V gene encodes CDR1 SGHNT and CDR2 YYREEE (reference sequence). The CDR3 consists of 16 residues. The CDR3 sequence: CASSSGLSGKGGEQYF. DNA of the CDR3: TGTGCCAGCAGCTCCGGACTCAGCGGGAAGGGAGGCGAGCAGTACTTC. The full variable domain, its missing parts supplied by reference TRBV5-4 and TRBJ2-7, is ETGVTQSPTHLIKTRGQQVTLRCSSQSGHNTVSWYQQALGQGPQFIFQYYREEENGRGNFPPRFSGLQFPNYSSELNVNALELDDSALYLCASSSGLSGKGGEQYFGPGTRLTVT.

This rearrangement joins TRBV11-2 to TRBJ1-2; 7 bases agree with TRBD1. The CDR3 extends over 13 amino acids. With V trimmed by 4 bases and J by 6 bases, 5 bases remained unmatched. The germline V gene has CDR1 SGHAT and CDR2 FQNNGV. In DNA, the CDR3 is TGTGCCAGCAGCTCCACAGGGGAGGATGGCTACACCTTC. Encoded protein: CASSSTGEDGYTF.

The chain employs TRBV29-1 and TRBJ2-5, with TRBD2 as a possible D gene (6 bases). The V and J ends lost 8 bases and 2 bases respectively, with 12 bases between them. The CDR3 runs to 12 residues. Germline V gene lookup returns CDR1 SQVTM and CDR2 ANQGSEA. This chain's CDR3 is CSTRLVQETQYF. CDR3 coding DNA: TGCAGCACCAGACTAGTACAAGAGACCCAGTACTTC.

The genes are TRBV6-5 and TRBJ2-3, with 9 bases lining up with TRBD2. CDR1 is MNHEY, CDR2 SVGAGI, per germline. J was trimmed by 4 bases and V by 2 bases; bases with no gene match: 4. CDR3 length equals 15 residues. CDR3: CASSYAGGPPDTQYF. The CDR3 bases are TGTGCCAGCAGTTACGCGGGAGGGCCCCCAGATACGCAGTATTTT.

The chain combines TRBV4-3 with TRBJ1-2, with 8 nucleotides matching TRBD1. There are 16 residues in the CDR3. From germline, CDR1 is LGHNA and CDR2 YSLEER. With 0 bases clipped from V and 5 bases from J, the junction kept 8 bases outside the gene matches. Here the CDR3 reads CASSQDPQGALYGYTF. CDR3 nucleotides: TGCGCCAGCAGCCAAGATCCTCAGGGGGCCTTATATGGCTACACCTTC.

By sample fraction, this clone is large. Additional DNA sequences in this sample encode the identical CDR3. The V and J genes are TRBV27 and TRBJ2-3; D is undetermined. V lost 6 bases and J 0 bases, leaving 16 bases between the germline ends. Germline CDR1 reads MNHEY; CDR2 reads SMNVEV (reference sequence). The CDR3 totals 16 residues. CDR3 in DNA: TGTGCCAGCAGCCTTGGGGTGCAGGTTAGCACAGATACGCAGTATTTT. This translates into CASSLGVQVSTDTQYF.

The V call is TRBV11-3, the J call TRBJ2-7; 12 nucleotides align to TRBD2. Germline trimming cut 5 bases from V and 6 bases from J; bases unmatched to any gene: 11. This CDR3 contains 16 residues. Germline loops: CDR1 SGHNT, CDR2 YENEEA. The CDR3 DNA reads as TGTGCCAGCAGCGTACTAGCGGGAGGCCCCGAGAGCGAGCAGTACTTC. Amino acids: CASSVLAGGPESEQYF. Using reference TRBV11-3 and TRBJ2-7 for the parts outside the CDR3, the full variable domain is EAGVVQSPRYKIIEKKQPVAFWCNPISGHNTLYWYLQNLGQGPELLIRYENEEAVDDSQLPKDRFSAERLKGVDSTLKIQPAELGDSAVYLCASSVLAGGPESEQYFGPGTRLTVT.

V and J are TRBV2 and TRBJ1-4; 11 bases align to TRBD1. This CDR3 region has 15 residues. Trimming at V came to 7 bases and at J to 3 bases, leaving 4 bases not matched to a gene. The germline gives CDR1 SNHLY, CDR2 FYNNEI. CDR3 bases: TGTGCCAGCACGGACAGGGGGCTTGCTAATGAAAAACTGTTTTTT. It specifies CASTDRGLANEKLFF.

This chain connects TRBV5-6 to TRBJ1-1; perhaps TRBD1 as D (6 bases). The germline V and J ends were trimmed by 5 bases and 5 bases, with 13 bases remaining between them. Germline CDR1 is SGHDT and CDR2 is YYEEEE. This CDR3 contains 13 residues. The chain's CDR3 is CASRRIQGTEAFF. The DNA of the CDR3 is TGTGCCAGCAGGAGAATTCAGGGGACTGAAGCTTTCTTT. Filled out from reference TRBV5-6 and TRBJ1-1, the complete variable domain reads DAGVTQSPTHLIKTRGQQVTLRCSPKSGHDTVSWYQQALGQGPQFIFQYYEEEERQRGNFPDRFSGHQFPNYSSELNVNALLLGDSALYLCASRRIQGTEAFFGQGTRLTVV.

The V and J genes are TRBV6-1 and TRBJ2-1; 11 nucleotides line up with TRBD2. There are 17 residues in the CDR3. V lost 4 bases and J lost 4; bases outside the gene matches: 9. From germline, CDR1 is MNHNS and CDR2 SASEGT. The CDR3 protein is CASSARPGLAVYNEQFF. DNA for the CDR3: TGTGCCAGCAGTGCCCGGCCGGGACTAGCGGTGTACAATGAGCAGTTCTTC.

This rearrangement joins TRBV11-2 to TRBJ2-1, with TRBD1 matching over 9 bases. There are 18 residues in the CDR3. Trimming cost V 2 bases and J 8 bases; bases outside gene matches: 16. The germline V gene encodes CDR1 SGHAT and CDR2 FQNNGV. The CDR3: CASSLSVQGASSVHEQFF. The CDR3, as DNA: TGTGCCAGCAGCTTATCAGTACAGGGGGCCTCCTCAGTCCATGAGCAGTTCTTC.

This sequence joins TRBV7-2 and TRBJ1-4; TRBD1 matches at 7 bases. With V trimmed by 2 bases and J by 1 base, 1 base remained unmatched. Germline CDR1 reads SGHTA; CDR2 reads FQGNSA. This CDR3 region has 15 residues. The CDR3 protein is CASSLRGRTNEKLFF. DNA of the CDR3: TGTGCCAGCAGCTTAAGGGGGCGAACTAATGAAAAACTGTTTTTT.

This clone was seen a single time. The chain couples TRBV25-1 to TRBJ1-3, with D unresolved. This CDR3 has 13 amino acids. The ends were cut back, 6 bases at V and 0 bases at J, with 6 bases in the middle. The germline CDR1 and CDR2 sequences are MGHDK and SYGVNS. The CDR3 nucleotides are TGTGCCAGCAGGGACGGCTCTGGAAACACCATATATTTT. This translates into CASRDGSGNTIYF.

The chain carries TRBV2 and TRBJ2-3; 8 bases line up with TRBD2. Per germline, CDR1 SNHLY and CDR2 FYNNEI. V gave up 6 bases and J gave up 7 bases; unmatched junction bases: 9. This CDR3 contains 14 residues. CDR3 in DNA: TGTGCCAGCAGCCCCGGGACTAGGTCACATACGCAGTATTTT. It yields the protein CASSPGTRSHTQYF.